This T cell receptor (beta chain) stems from a study of T cells in Graves' hyperthyroidism and ophthalmopathy. What was amplified from RNA transcripts were TCR beta CDR3 regions. RT-PCR in the first round (using the HTBI primer set) targeted the TCR CDR3. TCRdb independently ran MiXCR on the multiplex PCR reads; one entry per CDR3 protein. The sample lists about 620,000 distinct CDR3 sequences; 15% to 20% were seen once. The CDR3 length is 12 residues. Germline V gene lookup returns CDR1 SGHRS and CDR2 YFSETQ. With V trimmed by 5 bases and J by 6 bases, 5 bases remained unmatched. What was sequenced was blood. This chain joins TRBV5-1 and TRBJ2-7, with 7 positions matching TRBD1. This sequence originates from a woman in her 30s with Graves' hyperthyroidism. CDR3 coding DNA: TGCGCCAGCAGGGCGACAGGGACCGAGCAGTACTTC. Amino acids: CASRATGTEQYF.